These 8 T cell receptor beta chains share one sample of origin, sequenced in a study of Tregs in tolerant kidney transplant recipients. FACS sorting followed a roughly six-day coculture of CFSE-labeled recipient PBMCs with irradiated graft donor PBMCs. These TCRs' antigens remain unknown. Sequencing used immunoSEQ multiplex PCR; TCRdb keeps in-frame clones, though not all of them. The sample lists approximately 15,000 clones, 53% occurring once. The sequences come from CD4+ T cells from blood cultured with allogeneic cells, collected before the transplant. All receptors derive from a human patient who received a combined kidney and bone marrow transplant.

The V call is TRBV4-3, the J call TRBJ2-7, with unresolved D. Trimming took 1 base from V and 3 from J, leaving 16 bases between them. This CDR3 contains 16 residues. Germline CDR1 LGHNA, CDR2 YSLEER. The DNA for the CDR3 is TGCGCCAGCAGCCAAGCTTGGGCAGGCGATAGCTACGAGCAGTACTTC. Amino acid sequence: CASSQAWAGDSYEQYF.

V and J are TRBV14 and TRBJ1-1; no clear D. The CDR3 contains 13 residues. Trimming left V 4 bases short and J 0 bases short, with 6 bases between. Per germline, CDR1 SGHDN and CDR2 FVKESK. The CDR3 coding sequence is TGTGCCAGCAGCCCCAGAATGAACACTGAAGCTTTCTTT. Residues: CASSPRMNTEAFF. The complete variable domain, with remaining parts taken from reference TRBV14 and TRBJ1-1, reads EAGVTQFPSHSVIEKGQTVTLRCDPISGHDNLYWYRRVMGKEIKFLLHFVKESKQDESGMPNNRFLAERTGGTYSTLKVQPAELEDSGVYFCASSPRMNTEAFFGQGTRLTVV.

J is TRBJ1-5 and V is TRBV7-9; TRBD1 might be the D (5 bases). The length of the CDR3 is 17 residues. Germline assignment: CDR1 SEHNR and CDR2 FQNEAQ (reference sequence). The germline V and J ends were trimmed by 0 bases and 2 bases, with 14 bases remaining between them. DNA of the CDR3: TGTGCCAGCAGCTTAGCGCTAAAGGGGTATGGCAATCAGCCCCAGCATTTT. It codes for CASSLALKGYGNQPQHF.

The rearrangement joins TRBV30 to TRBJ1-1, with 8 bases matching TRBD1. V lost 4 bases to trimming and J lost 5 bases; unmatched junction nucleotides: 6. CDR1 is GTSNPN and CDR2 is SVGIG in the germline V gene (reference sequence). The CDR3 has 13 amino acids. The CDR3 nucleotides read TGTGCCTGGAAACAGGGGGACAGGACTGAAGCTTTCTTT. Encoded protein: CAWKQGDRTEAFF. The full variable domain, its missing parts supplied by reference TRBV30 and TRBJ1-1, is SQTIHQWPATLVQPVGSPLSLECTVEGTSNPNLYWYRQAAGRGLQLLFYSVGIGQISSEVPQNLSASRPQDRQFILSSKKLLLSDSGFYLCAWKQGDRTEAFFGQGTRLTVV.

This clone was counted a few times. This sequence joins TRBV11-3 and TRBJ2-5; TRBD2 might be the D (7 bases). Germline V gene data show CDR1 as SGHNT and CDR2 as YENEEA. Trimming removed 5 bases at V and 5 bases at J, with 24 bases between. This CDR3 is built from 17 residues. CDR3 nucleotide sequence: TGTGCCAGCAGCCGGGGGGCAGGGCAGAAGGTTGGGGAGACCCAGTACTTC. This sequence encodes CASSRGAGQKVGETQYF.

This clone was found a few times. The chain links TRBV27 to TRBJ2-6; 8 bases map to TRBD2. Germline CDR1 and CDR2: MNHEY and SMNVEV (reference sequence). The CDR3 spans 14 residues. The ends lost 8 bases at V and 0 bases at J; junction bases unmatched: 0. The chain's CDR3 is CASRGGSGANVLTF. The CDR3 DNA follows: TGTGCCAGCCGGGGGGGCTCTGGGGCCAACGTCCTGACTTTC. Full variable domain (remainder filled in from reference TRBV27 and TRBJ2-6): EAQVTQNPRYLITVTGKKLTVTCSQNMNHEYMSWYRQDPGLGLRQIYYSMNVEVTDKGDVPEGYKVSRKEKRNFPLILESPSPNQTSLYFCASRGGSGANVLTFGAGSRLTVL.

The V and J genes are TRBV7-9 and TRBJ1-3; D uncertain. Trimming pared 2 bases from V and 1 base from J, leaving 6 bases between. Germline V CDR1 and CDR2: SEHNR, FQNEAQ (reference sequence). The CDR3 consists of 14 residues. CDR3 sequence: CASSLSGSGNTIYF. CDR3 DNA: TGTGCCAGCAGCTTATCCGGTTCTGGAAACACCATATATTTT.

This clone was seen only once. J is TRBJ2-1 and V is TRBV29-1; TRBD2 matches at 11 bases. CDR1 and CDR2 (germline): SQVTM, ANQGSEA. The CDR3 extends over 15 amino acids. Losses at the gene ends were 2 bases for V and 2 bases for J; bases not matched to a gene: 2. CDR3 sequence reads: CSVELAGGPYNEQFF. CDR3 nucleotide sequence: TGCAGCGTTGAACTAGCGGGGGGCCCCTACAATGAGCAGTTCTTC.